This TCR beta chain was found in a study of CD8 T cells in ankylosing spondylitis. TCRdb processed the 5' RACE reads anew with MiXCR; each CDR3 protein has one entry. In the table there are a few hundred thousand distinct CDR3 sequences, 20% to 25% of which are singletons. This clonotype came up a few times. Its antigen is unidentified. Whole-study results and caveats: Blood from ankylosing spondylitis patients appeared to carry a characteristic roughly 8-variant TCR beta motif.

Sequenced material: blood, either unsorted or a sorted T cell fraction (not recorded which). The sequence was collected from a male donor with ankylosing spondylitis.

CDR3: CASSQIFTGYNEQFF. The CDR3 DNA follows: TGTGCCAGCAGCCAAATTTTTACAGGGTACAATGAGCAGTTCTTC. V is TRBV3-1 and J is TRBJ2-1; possibly TRBD1 for D (6 bases). Trimming took 2 bases from V and 4 from J, leaving 12 bases between them. Germline CDR1 reads LGHDT; CDR2 reads YNNKEL (reference sequence). This CDR3 contains 15 residues.